This entry lists 10 T cell receptor beta chains sequenced from one sample in a study of PD-1 blockade in classical Hodgkin lymphoma. Each of the patients experienced relapse following autologous stem cell transplantation, and their brentuximab vedotin exposure differed. Profiling relied on immunoSEQ multiplex PCR, and the TCRdb table lists in-frame clones only, not all of them. Of several thousand clones listed, over 75% are singletons. The source was peripheral blood mononuclear cells (PBMCs), collected at baseline. These receptors came from a human donor with classical Hodgkin lymphoma.

This clone has a handful of counts. This chain joins TRBV4-1 and TRBJ2-2, with 8 bases matching TRBD1. CDR1 is MGHRA and CDR2 is YSYEKL in the germline V gene. The J segment lost 3 bases and the V segment lost 3 bases, leaving 6 bases of the junction unmatched. The CDR3 totals 16 residues. CDR3 protein: CASSHGRGQDTGELFF. CDR3 sequence (DNA): TGCGCCAGCAGCCACGGAAGGGGACAGGACACCGGGGAGCTGTTTTTT.

This clone has a handful of counts. The rearrangement uses TRBV5-1 and TRBJ1-4; the D is unclear. V was cut by 0 bases and J by 8 bases, with 11 bases left in between. The CDR3 has 14 residues. CDR1 SGHRS and CDR2 YFSETQ come from the germline V gene. The CDR3 here is CASSLDGFGEKLFF. In nucleotides, the CDR3 is TGCGCCAGCAGCTTGGACGGCTTCGGGGAAAAACTGTTTTTT.

This chain joins TRBV11-2 and TRBJ2-5; 8 bases align to TRBD2. This CDR3 has 13 amino acids. V was clipped by 3 bases and J by 5 bases; unmatched bases: 2. CDR1 SGHAT and CDR2 FQNNGV come from the germline V gene. The CDR3: CASSLTSAETQYF. As DNA, the CDR3 is TGTGCCAGCAGCTTGACTAGCGCGGAGACCCAGTACTTC.

The chain recombines TRBV18 with TRBJ2-1; 14 positions match TRBD2. The CDR3 runs 19 residues. Germline V gives CDR1 KGHSH, CDR2 LQKENI. V lost 3 bases, J lost 6 bases, and 13 bases stayed unmatched. Here the CDR3 DNA reads TGTGCCAGCTCACCGCTCGAATCGGGACTAGCGGGAGTGCGCAATGAGCAGTTCTTC. Protein: CASSPLESGLAGVRNEQFF.

This chain uses TRBV7-9 with TRBJ2-7; a weak D match, TRBD1 (6 bases). V was shortened by 4 bases and J by 4 bases, with 8 bases between the two germline ends. Per germline, CDR1 SEHNR and CDR2 FQNEAQ (reference sequence). This CDR3 is 12 amino acids long. This CDR3 is CASSSTGYEQYF. As DNA, the CDR3 is TGTGCCAGCAGCTCCACAGGGTACGAGCAGTACTTC.

This chain joins TRBV10-2 and TRBJ1-1; possibly TRBD1 for D (6 bases). The CDR3 runs 15 residues. Germline CDR1 reads WSHSY; CDR2 reads SAAADI. V shed 0 bases and J shed 0 bases, with 8 bases lying between them. In nucleotides, the CDR3 is TGCGCCAGCAGTGAGTCCAGGGGAATGAACACTGAAGCTTTCTTT. It translates to CASSESRGMNTEAFF.

The V gene is TRBV28, the J gene TRBJ1-2; 9 positions match TRBD1. Per germline, CDR1 MDHEN and CDR2 SYDVKM. CDR3 length: 15 amino acids. Trimming cost V 6 bases and J 8 bases; bases outside gene matches: 13. The CDR3 loop is CASRAAGQGGVGYTF. The CDR3 DNA is TGTGCCAGCAGGGCGGCGGGACAGGGAGGTGTCGGCTACACCTTC.

This chain joins TRBV23-1 and TRBJ1-1; the match to TRBD1 covers 7 bases. TRBV23-1 is labeled an ORF, and its function is uncertain. The CDR3 has 17 amino acids. V shed 4 bases, J shed 2 bases, and the junction held 13 bases outside the gene matches. CDR3 protein: CASSPDRVRKGNTEAFF. DNA of the CDR3: TGCGCCAGCAGTCCAGACAGGGTACGAAAGGGAAACACTGAAGCTTTCTTT.

The chain carries TRBV5-6 and TRBJ2-7, with D uncertain. CDR1 is SGHDT and CDR2 is YYEEEE in the germline V gene. The CDR3 sequence is 13 residues long. V dropped 3 bases and J dropped 0 bases, with 7 bases sitting between them. For the CDR3, the DNA is TGTGCCAGCAGCTACCAAAGCTCCTACGAGCAGTACTTC. Amino acids: CASSYQSSYEQYF.

The rearrangement links TRBV15 to TRBJ2-7; TRBD2 might be the D (5 bases). V lost 0 bases and J 1 base, leaving 7 bases between the germline ends. The length of the CDR3 is 14 residues. Germline CDR1 is LNHNV and CDR2 is YYDKDF (reference sequence). The CDR3 nucleotides read TGTGCCACCAGCAGAGAAGGGAGATCCTACGAGCAGTACTTC. Its translation is CATSREGRSYEQYF. Looking up the rest from reference TRBV15 and TRBJ2-7 gives the full variable domain: DAMVIQNPRYQVTQFGKPVTLSCSQTLNHNVMYWYQQKSSQAPKLLFHYYDKDFNNEADTPDNFQSRRPNTSFCFLDIRSPGLGDTAMYLCATSREGRSYEQYFGPGTRLTVT.